The rows below give T cell receptor beta chains drawn from one sample of a study of PD-L1 blockade in urothelial cancer. Libraries were prepared by immunoSEQ multiplex PCR; TCRdb keeps only in-frame clonotypes and omits some of them. The sample lists around 66,000 clones; approximately 78% were seen once. This material consisted of PBMCs, taken around atezolizumab (anti-PD-L1) treatment. These receptors were obtained from a man between 65 and 85 years old with urothelial cancer. Each CDR3 is given with its conserved first and last residue. A D gene is named only where the DNA matches it firmly. Clone size, where shown, is once, few, many, or a class for clones that have expanded.

J,size,D,V,CDR3,DNA
TRBJ2-3,NA,TRBD1,TRBV7-8,CASSLDRGSTDTQYF,TGTGCCAGCAGCTTAGACAGGGGAAGCACAGATACGCAGTATTTT
TRBJ2-7,few,NA,TRBV5-1,CASSLGAGSYEQYF,TGCGCCAGCAGCTTGGGCGCAGGCTCCTACGAGCAGTACTTC
TRBJ1-1,NA,TRBD1,TRBV5-1,CASSSVDRDTEAFF,TGCGCCAGCAGCTCCGTAGACAGGGACACTGAAGCTTTCTTT
TRBJ2-6,NA,NA,TRBV5-1,CASSLAGPGANVLTF,TGCGCCAGCAGCTTGGCAGGGCCGGGGGCCAACGTCCTGACTTTC
TRBJ2-1,NA,TRBD2,TRBV5-1,CASSYLAGTNNEQFF,TGCGCCAGCAGCTACTTAGCGGGGACAAACAATGAGCAGTTCTTC
TRBJ2-3,NA,NA,TRBV9,CASSPWGRETTDTQYF,TGTGCCAGCAGCCCTTGGGGGCGGGAGACCACAGATACGCAGTATTTT
TRBJ2-3,NA,NA,TRBV9,CASSVGADYFTDTQYF,TGTGCCAGCAGCGTAGGGGCAGACTACTTCACAGATACGCAGTATTTT
TRBJ2-7,few,NA,TRBV2,CASSVVDGQTTWWASTYEQYF,TGTGCCAGCAGTGTTGTCGACGGACAGACTACTTGGTGGGCCTCGACCTACGAGCAGTACTTC
TRBJ2-3,once,NA,TRBV9,CASSPREADTDTQYF,TGTGCCAGCAGCCCGCGGGAAGCAGACACAGATACGCAGTATTTT
TRBJ2-3,NA,NA,TRBV28,CASSSGGTIDTQYF,TGTGCCAGCAGTTCTGGGGGGACGATAGATACGCAGTATTTT
TRBJ1-1,few,TRBD1,TRBV9,CASSVQGALNTEAFF,TGTGCCAGCAGCGTTCAGGGGGCCTTGAACACTGAAGCTTTCTTT
TRBJ2-1,few,TRBD2,TRBV4-3,CASSQEDSGGRSEQFF,TGCGCCAGCAGCCAAGAAGATTCGGGAGGTAGGAGTGAGCAGTTCTTC
TRBJ1-1,NA,NA,TRBV18,CASSLTQMNTEAFF,TGTGCCAGCTCGTTAACACAAATGAACACTGAAGCTTTCTTT
TRBJ2-7,NA,NA,TRBV5-8,CASNVDFGIYEQYF,TGTGCCAGCAATGTGGACTTCGGAATCTACGAGCAGTACTTC
TRBJ1-2,NA,NA,TRBV2,CASSLLTANYGYTF,TGTGCCAGCAGTTTACTAACGGCTAACTATGGCTACACCTTC
TRBJ1-4,NA,NA,TRBV5-1,CASSPFYAGSRREKLFF,TGCGCCAGCAGCCCCTTTTACGCTGGGTCTCGGAGGGAAAAACTGTTTTTT
TRBJ2-1,NA,TRBD2,TRBV5-5,CASSLVGLVIPSDEQFF,TGTGCCAGCAGCTTGGTTGGACTAGTCATCCCTTCGGATGAGCAGTTCTTC
TRBJ2-2,NA,TRBD1,TRBV7-6,CASSLGTGVNTGELFF,TGTGCCAGCAGCTTAGGGACAGGGGTTAACACCGGGGAGCTGTTTTTT
TRBJ1-4,NA,NA,TRBV5-5,CASGAGDREKLFF,TGTGCCAGCGGGGCAGGGGATCGGGAAAAACTGTTTTTT
TRBJ2-7,NA,TRBD2,TRBV27,CASSLSLAGAYEQYF,TGTGCCAGCAGTTTATCACTAGCGGGGGCCTACGAGCAGTACTTC
TRBJ1-5,NA,TRBD1,TRBV4-3,CASSLTGVNQPQHF,TGCGCCAGCAGCCTGACAGGGGTCAATCAGCCCCAGCATTTT
TRBJ1-2,NA,NA,TRBV28,CASSLGGNGYTF,TGTGCCAGCAGTTTAGGAGGGAATGGCTACACCTTC
TRBJ2-7,NA,TRBD2,TRBV2,CASSRMTSVTYEQYF,TGTGCCAGCAGTAGGATGACTAGCGTCACCTACGAGCAGTACTTC
TRBJ2-5,NA,NA,TRBV28,CASSFRDFGKETQYF,TGTGCCAGCAGTTTCAGGGACTTCGGAAAGGAGACCCAGTACTTC
TRBJ2-2,few,TRBD2,TRBV7-3,CASSLGTSRGELFF,TGTGCCAGCAGCCTCGGGACTAGTCGGGGGGAGCTGTTTTTT
TRBJ2-7,once,NA,TRBV6-6,CASSYSREVSSEQYF,TGTGCCAGCAGTTACTCGAGAGAGGTCTCGTCCGAGCAGTACTTC
TRBJ2-2,NA,NA,TRBV13,CASSQTGELFF,TGTGCCAGCAGCCAGACCGGGGAGCTGTTTTTT
TRBJ2-7,NA,NA,TRBV11-2,CASSLSTRWYEQYF,TGTGCCAGCAGCTTATCCACTCGATGGTACGAGCAGTACTTC
TRBJ2-1,NA,NA,TRBV9,CASSVASNNEQFF,TGTGCCAGCAGCGTAGCTAGCAACAATGAGCAGTTCTTC
TRBJ2-5,NA,NA,TRBV9,CASSVGPRGSETQYF,TGTGCCAGCAGCGTAGGGCCCCGGGGTAGTGAGACCCAGTACTTC
TRBJ2-2,NA,NA,TRBV30,CAWGRHRANTGELFF,TGTGCCTGGGGGCGTCACCGCGCGAACACCGGGGAGCTGTTTTTT
TRBJ1-1,NA,NA,TRBV9,CASSPNQANTEAFF,TGTGCCAGCAGCCCCAACCAGGCGAACACTGAAGCTTTCTTT
TRBJ1-5,NA,NA,TRBV19,CASHDRGTQPQHF,TGTGCCAGTCACGATCGGGGAACTCAGCCCCAGCATTTT
TRBJ2-1,NA,TRBD2,TRBV7-2,CASSPQGLAVNEQFF,TGTGCCAGCAGCCCTCAGGGACTAGCGGTAAATGAGCAGTTCTTC
TRBJ1-1,once,NA,TRBV5-4,CASSLMGGLDTEAFF,TGTGCCAGCAGCCTAATGGGGGGGCTCGACACTGAAGCTTTCTTT
TRBJ2-5,NA,NA,TRBV29-1,CSVDRGRETQYF,TGCAGCGTTGACAGGGGCCGAGAGACCCAGTACTTC
TRBJ1-5,NA,TRBD1,TRBV19,CASSKEGAKDQPQHF,TGTGCCAGTAGTAAAGAGGGGGCAAAAGATCAGCCCCAGCATTTT
TRBJ1-2,NA,NA,TRBV5-8,CASSRQSNYGYTF,TGTGCCAGCAGCAGACAGAGTAACTATGGCTACACCTTC
TRBJ1-1,NA,NA,TRBV5-4,CASTGGGQTNTEAFF,TGTGCCAGCACCGGCGGGGGGCAGACAAACACTGAAGCTTTCTTT